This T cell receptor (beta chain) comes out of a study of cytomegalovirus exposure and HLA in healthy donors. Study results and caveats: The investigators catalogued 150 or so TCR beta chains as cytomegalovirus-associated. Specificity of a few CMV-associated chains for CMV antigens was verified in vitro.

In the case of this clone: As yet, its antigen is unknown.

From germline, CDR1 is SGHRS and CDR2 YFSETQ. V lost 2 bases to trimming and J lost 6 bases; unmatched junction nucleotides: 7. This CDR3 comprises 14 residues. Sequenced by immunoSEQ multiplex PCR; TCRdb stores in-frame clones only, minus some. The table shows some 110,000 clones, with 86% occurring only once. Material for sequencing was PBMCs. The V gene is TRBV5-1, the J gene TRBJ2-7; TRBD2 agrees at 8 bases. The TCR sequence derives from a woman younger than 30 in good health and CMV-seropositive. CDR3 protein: CASSLAGAKSEQYF. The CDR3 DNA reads TGCGCCAGCAGCTTAGCGGGAGCGAAATCCGAGCAGTACTTC.